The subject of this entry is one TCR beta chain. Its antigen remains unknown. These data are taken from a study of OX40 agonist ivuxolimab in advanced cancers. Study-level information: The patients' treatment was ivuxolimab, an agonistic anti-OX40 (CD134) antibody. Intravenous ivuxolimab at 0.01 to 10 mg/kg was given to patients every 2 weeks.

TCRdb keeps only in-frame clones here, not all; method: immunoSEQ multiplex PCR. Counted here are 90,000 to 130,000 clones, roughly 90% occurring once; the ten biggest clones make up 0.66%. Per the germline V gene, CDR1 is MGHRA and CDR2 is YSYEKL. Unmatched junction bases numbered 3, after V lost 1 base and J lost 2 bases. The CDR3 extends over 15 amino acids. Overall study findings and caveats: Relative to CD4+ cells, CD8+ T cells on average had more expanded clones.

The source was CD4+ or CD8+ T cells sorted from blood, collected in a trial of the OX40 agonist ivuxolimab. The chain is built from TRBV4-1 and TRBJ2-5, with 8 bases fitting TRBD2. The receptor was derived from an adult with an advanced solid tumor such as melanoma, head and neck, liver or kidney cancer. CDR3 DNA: TGCGCCAGCAGCCAAGCCGGGGGGGGGCAAGAGACCCAGTACTTC. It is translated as CASSQAGGGQETQYF.